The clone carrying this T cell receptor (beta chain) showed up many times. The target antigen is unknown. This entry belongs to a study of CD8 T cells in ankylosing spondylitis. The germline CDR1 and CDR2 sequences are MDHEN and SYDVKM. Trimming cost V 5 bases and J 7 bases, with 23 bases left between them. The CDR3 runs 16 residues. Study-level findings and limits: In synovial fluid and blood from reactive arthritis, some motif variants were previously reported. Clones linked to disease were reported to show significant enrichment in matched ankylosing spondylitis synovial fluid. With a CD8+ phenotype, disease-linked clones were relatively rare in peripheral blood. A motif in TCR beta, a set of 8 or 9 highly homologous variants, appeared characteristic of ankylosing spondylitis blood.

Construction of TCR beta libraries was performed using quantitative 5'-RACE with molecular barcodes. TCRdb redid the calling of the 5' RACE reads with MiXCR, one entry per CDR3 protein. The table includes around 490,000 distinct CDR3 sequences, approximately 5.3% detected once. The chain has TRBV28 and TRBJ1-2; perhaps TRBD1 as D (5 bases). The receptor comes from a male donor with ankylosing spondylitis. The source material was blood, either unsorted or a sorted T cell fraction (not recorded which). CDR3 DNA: TGTGCCAGCAGTCGATACGCTCTCAGGGTCGGGGGTGGCTACACCTTC. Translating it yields CASSRYALRVGGGYTF.